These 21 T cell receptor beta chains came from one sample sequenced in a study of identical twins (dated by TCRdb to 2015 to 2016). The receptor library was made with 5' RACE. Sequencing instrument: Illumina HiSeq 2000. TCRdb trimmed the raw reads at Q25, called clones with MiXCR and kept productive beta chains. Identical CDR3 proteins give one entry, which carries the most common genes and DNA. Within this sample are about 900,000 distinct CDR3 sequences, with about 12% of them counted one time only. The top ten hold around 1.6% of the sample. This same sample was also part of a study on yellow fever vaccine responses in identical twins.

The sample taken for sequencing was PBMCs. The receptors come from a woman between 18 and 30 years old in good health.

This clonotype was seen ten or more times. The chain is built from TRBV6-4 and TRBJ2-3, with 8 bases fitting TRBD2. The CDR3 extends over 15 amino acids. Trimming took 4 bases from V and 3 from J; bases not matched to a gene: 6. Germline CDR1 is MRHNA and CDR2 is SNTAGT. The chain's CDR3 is CASSAGTSLTDTQYF. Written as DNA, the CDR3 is TGTGCCAGCAGTGCCGGGACTAGTCTGACAGATACGCAGTATTTT.

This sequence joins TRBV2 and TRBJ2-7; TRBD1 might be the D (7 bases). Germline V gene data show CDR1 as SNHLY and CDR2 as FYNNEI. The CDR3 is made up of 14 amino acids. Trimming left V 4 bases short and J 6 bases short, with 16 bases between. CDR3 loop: CASSAEAGGGEQYF. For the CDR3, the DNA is TGTGCCAGCAGTGCCGAGGCAGGGGGAGGCGAGCAGTACTTC.

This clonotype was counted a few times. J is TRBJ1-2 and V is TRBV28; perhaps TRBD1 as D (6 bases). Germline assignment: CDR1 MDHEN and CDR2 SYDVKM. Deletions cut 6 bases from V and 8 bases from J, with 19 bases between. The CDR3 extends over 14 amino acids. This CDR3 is CASSQTLPQGGYTF. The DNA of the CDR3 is TGTGCCAGCAGCCAAACCCTCCCACAGGGCGGCTACACCTTC.

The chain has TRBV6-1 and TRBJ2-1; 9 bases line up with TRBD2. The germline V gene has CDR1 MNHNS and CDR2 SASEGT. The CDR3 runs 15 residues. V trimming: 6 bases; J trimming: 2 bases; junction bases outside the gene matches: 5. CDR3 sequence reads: CASRIIAGAYNEQFF. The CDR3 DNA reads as TGTGCCAGCAGGATAATAGCGGGAGCCTACAATGAGCAGTTCTTC.

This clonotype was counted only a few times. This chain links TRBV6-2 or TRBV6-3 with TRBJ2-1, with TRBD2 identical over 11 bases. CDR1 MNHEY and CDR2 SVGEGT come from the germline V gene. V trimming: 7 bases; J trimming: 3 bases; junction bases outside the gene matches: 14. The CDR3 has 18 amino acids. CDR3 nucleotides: TGTGCCAGCACTAGGACAGGGGCCGGGACTAGCGGCTACAATGAGCAGTTCTTC. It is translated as CASTRTGAGTSGYNEQFF.

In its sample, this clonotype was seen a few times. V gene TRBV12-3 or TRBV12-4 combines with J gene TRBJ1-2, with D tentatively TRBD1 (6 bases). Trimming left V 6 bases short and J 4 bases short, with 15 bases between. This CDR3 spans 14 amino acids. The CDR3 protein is CASSRVGASYGYTF. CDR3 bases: TGTGCCAGCAGCCGCGTGGGGGCAAGCTATGGCTACACCTTC.

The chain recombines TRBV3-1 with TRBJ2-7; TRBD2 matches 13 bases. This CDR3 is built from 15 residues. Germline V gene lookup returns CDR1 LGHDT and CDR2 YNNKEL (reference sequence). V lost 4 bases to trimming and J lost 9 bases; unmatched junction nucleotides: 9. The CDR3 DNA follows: TGTGCCAGCAGCCTTCAAGGACTAGCGGGAGCGGGGCAGTACTTC. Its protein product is CASSLQGLAGAGQYF.

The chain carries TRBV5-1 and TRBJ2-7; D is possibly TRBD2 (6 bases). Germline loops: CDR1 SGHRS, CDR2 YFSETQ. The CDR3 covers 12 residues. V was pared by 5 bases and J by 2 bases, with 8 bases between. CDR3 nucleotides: TGCGCCAGCAGGGAGGGACCCTACGAGCAGTACTTC. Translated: CASREGPYEQYF.

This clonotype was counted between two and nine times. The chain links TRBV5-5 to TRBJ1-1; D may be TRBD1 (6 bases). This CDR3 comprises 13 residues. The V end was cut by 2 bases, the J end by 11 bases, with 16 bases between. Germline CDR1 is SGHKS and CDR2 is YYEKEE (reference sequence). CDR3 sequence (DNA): TGTGCCAGCAGCTTAATAACCCGGACAGCGGCTTTCTTT. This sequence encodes CASSLITRTAAFF.

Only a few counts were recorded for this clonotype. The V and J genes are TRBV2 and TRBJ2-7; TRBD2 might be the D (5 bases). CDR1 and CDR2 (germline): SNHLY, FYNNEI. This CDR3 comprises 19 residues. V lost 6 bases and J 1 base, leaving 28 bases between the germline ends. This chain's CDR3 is CASSGVSPGFSHTSYEQYV. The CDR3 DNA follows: TGTGCCAGCAGCGGGGTCAGCCCGGGGTTTAGTCACACGTCCTACGAGCAGTACGTC.

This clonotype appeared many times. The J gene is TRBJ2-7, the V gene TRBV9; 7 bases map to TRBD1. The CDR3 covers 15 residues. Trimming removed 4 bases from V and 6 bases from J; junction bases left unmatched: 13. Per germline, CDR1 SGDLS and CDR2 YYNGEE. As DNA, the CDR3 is TGTGCCAGCAGCTCTAATCTACAGGGGAACCTCGAGCAGTACTTC. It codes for CASSSNLQGNLEQYF.

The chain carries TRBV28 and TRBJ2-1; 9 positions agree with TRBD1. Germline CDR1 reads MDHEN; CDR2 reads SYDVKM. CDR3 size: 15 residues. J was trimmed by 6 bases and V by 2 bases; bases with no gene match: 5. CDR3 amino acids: CASSLPGQGSNEQFF. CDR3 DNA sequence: TGTGCCAGCAGTTTACCGGGACAGGGCAGCAATGAGCAGTTCTTC.

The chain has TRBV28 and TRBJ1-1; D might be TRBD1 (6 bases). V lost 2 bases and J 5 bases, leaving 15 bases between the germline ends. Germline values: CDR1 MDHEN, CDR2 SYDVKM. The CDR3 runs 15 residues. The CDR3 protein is CASSLEYGGQTEAFF. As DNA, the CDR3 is TGTGCCAGCAGTTTAGAGTACGGGGGGCAGACTGAAGCTTTCTTT.

CDR3: CSAQQSAVYEQYF. The CDR3 bases are TGCAGTGCCCAACAAAGCGCAGTATACGAGCAGTATTTT. The V call is TRBV20-1, the J call TRBJ2-3, with no clear D. V lost 6 bases and J lost 11, with 21 bases in between. The CDR3 has 13 residues. Germline assignment: CDR1 DFQATT and CDR2 SNEGSKA (reference sequence).

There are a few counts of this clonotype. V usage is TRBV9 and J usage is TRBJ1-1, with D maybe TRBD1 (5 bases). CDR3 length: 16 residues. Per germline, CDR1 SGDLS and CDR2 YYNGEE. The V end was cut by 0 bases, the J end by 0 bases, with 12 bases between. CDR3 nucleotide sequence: TGTGCCAGCAGCGTAGACAGGTGGGGCCTGAACACTGAAGCTTTCTTT. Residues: CASSVDRWGLNTEAFF.

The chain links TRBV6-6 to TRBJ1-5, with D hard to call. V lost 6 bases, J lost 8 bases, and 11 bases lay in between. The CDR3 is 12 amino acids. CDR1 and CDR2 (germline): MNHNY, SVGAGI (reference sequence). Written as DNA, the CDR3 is TGTGCCAGCAGGACTATCGGGGAGCCCCAGCATTTT. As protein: CASRTIGEPQHF.

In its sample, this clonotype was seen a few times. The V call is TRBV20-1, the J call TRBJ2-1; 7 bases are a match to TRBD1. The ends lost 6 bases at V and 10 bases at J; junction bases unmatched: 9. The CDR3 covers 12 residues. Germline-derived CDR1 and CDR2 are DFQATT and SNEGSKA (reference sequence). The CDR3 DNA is TGCAGTGCGGAAGACAGGGTCAGGGAGCAGTTCTTC. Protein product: CSAEDRVREQFF.

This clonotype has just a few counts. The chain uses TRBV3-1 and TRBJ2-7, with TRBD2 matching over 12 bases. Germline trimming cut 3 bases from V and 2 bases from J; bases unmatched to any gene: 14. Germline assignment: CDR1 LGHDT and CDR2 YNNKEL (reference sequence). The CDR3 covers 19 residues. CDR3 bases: TGTGCCAGCAGCCAGAGGGCCCTGGCTAGCGGGAGGGAAACCTACGAGCAGTACTTC. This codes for CASSQRALASGRETYEQYF.

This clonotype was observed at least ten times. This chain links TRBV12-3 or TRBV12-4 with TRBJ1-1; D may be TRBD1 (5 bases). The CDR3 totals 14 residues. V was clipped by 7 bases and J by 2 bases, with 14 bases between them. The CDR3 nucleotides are TGTGCCAGCACGGTGTCAGGGTACAACACTGAAGCTTTCTTT. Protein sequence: CASTVSGYNTEAFF.

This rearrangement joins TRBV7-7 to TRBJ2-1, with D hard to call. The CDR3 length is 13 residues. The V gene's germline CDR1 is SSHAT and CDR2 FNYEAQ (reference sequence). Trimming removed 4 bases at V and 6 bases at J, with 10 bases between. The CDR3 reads CASSSPEANEQFF. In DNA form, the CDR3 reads TGTGCCAGCAGCTCCCCCGAGGCCAATGAGCAGTTCTTC.

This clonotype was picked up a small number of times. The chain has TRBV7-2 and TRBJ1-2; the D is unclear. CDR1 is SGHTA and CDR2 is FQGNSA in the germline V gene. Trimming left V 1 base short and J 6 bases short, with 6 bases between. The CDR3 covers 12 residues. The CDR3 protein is CASSLDWNGYTF. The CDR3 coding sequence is TGTGCCAGCAGCTTAGACTGGAATGGCTACACCTTC.